This TCR beta chain was captured in a study of OX40 agonist ivuxolimab in advanced cancers. Across the whole study: Therapy given before enrollment (anti-PD-1, anti-PD-L1 or anti-CTLA-4) was allowed, and around 44% had some. Study results and limitations: Part of the nonresponder group also had normalized T-cell clonal expansion that was low.

The CDR3 is 14 residues long. Per germline, CDR1 SEHNR and CDR2 FQNEAQ (reference sequence). Germline trimming cut 5 bases from V and 9 bases from J; bases unmatched to any gene: 11. The table came from immunoSEQ multiplex PCR; TCRdb's copy has only in-frame clones and leaves some out. The table records over 45,000 clones, roughly 77% of them present only once. This clone was detected a few times. No antigen is known for it. The source is an adult with an advanced solid tumor such as melanoma, head and neck, liver or kidney cancer. This specimen was CD4+ or CD8+ T cells sorted from blood, taken in a trial of the OX40 agonist ivuxolimab. The gene calls are TRBV7-9 and TRBJ1-2; 8 bases fit TRBD1. CDR3 amino acids: CASSPTGAAWSYTF. The CDR3 DNA reads as TGTGCCAGCAGCCCGACAGGGGCCGCATGGAGCTACACCTTC. The whole variable domain, remainder taken from reference TRBV7-9 and TRBJ1-2, is DTGVSQNPRHKITKRGQNVTFRCDPISEHNRLYWYRQTLGQGPEFLTYFQNEAQLEKSRLLSDRFSAERPKGSFSTLEIQRTEQGDSAMYLCASSPTGAAWSYTFGSGTRLTVV.